The present T cell receptor beta chain was sequenced within a study of blood T cells in healthy people across ages. The study's findings and limits: A strong correlation was seen between TCR beta diversity and naive T cell percentage. When set beside aged donors, long-lived donors presented more naive CD4+ cells and higher diversity. A roughly linear fall in TCR beta diversity per million T cells was seen with increasing age.

Germline V gene data show CDR1 as SNHLY and CDR2 as FYNNEI. The CDR3 is made up of 14 amino acids. V was cut by 6 bases and J by 8 bases, with 19 bases left in between. About this clonotype: The antigen is unknown.

The authors ran a second PCR of 7 to 11 cycles using a sample-barcoded 5' primer and a J-beta primer mix. A template-switch adaptor with 12 random nucleotides tagged each cDNA molecule. TCRdb fed the 5' RACE reads into MiXCR, producing one record per CDR3 protein. The sample lists about 1.6 million distinct CDR3 sequences; 30% to 35% were seen once. The receptor was derived from a woman aged 25 to 45 in good health. This sequence joins TRBV2 and TRBJ1-2; perhaps TRBD1 as D (6 bases). Sequencing was done on a sample of blood. CDR3 bases: TGTGCCAGCAGCGGGGGCACCTCACCTTCGGGCTACACCTTC. It is translated as CASSGGTSPSGYTF.